The 8 T cell receptor beta chains below come from one sample, sequenced in a study of blood T cell repertoires in COVID-19. Clones were sequenced by immunoSEQ multiplex PCR, and TCRdb holds only the in-frame ones, with some missing. The data hold approximately 250,000 clones, with around nine tenths observed a single time. The specimen sequenced was PBMCs or T cells enriched from blood (not recorded which). These receptors were taken from a woman between 55 and 75 years old in a cohort exposed to, infected with or recovered from COVID-19 (not recorded which).

This clone was recorded a few times. The J gene is TRBJ1-1, the V gene TRBV28; D remains ambiguous. Germline-derived CDR1 and CDR2 are MDHEN and SYDVKM. V was pared by 5 bases and J by 1 base, with 11 bases between. This CDR3 is built from 14 residues. CDR3 DNA: TGTGCCAGCAGTCCAAAGTGGAGGAACACTGAAGCTTTCTTT. It is translated as CASSPKWRNTEAFF.

The chain links TRBV11-1 to TRBJ2-1, with 8 positions matching TRBD1. The CDR3 totals 15 residues. The V gene end was trimmed by 5 bases and the J gene end by 2 bases; junction bases not matched to a gene: 5. From germline, CDR1 is SGHAT and CDR2 FQDESV (reference sequence). The chain's CDR3 is CASSPDRVAYNEQFF. The CDR3 region has the DNA TGTGCCAGCAGCCCGGACAGGGTAGCCTACAATGAGCAGTTCTTC.

This chain connects TRBV28 to TRBJ1-5, with D perhaps matching TRBD1 (5 bases). The V and J ends lost 7 bases and 7 bases respectively, with 17 bases between them. The CDR3 spans 14 residues. Germline V gives CDR1 MDHEN, CDR2 SYDVKM. CDR3 in amino acids: CASNSGSVGQPQHF. The CDR3 DNA is TGTGCCAGCAATTCAGGGTCGGTGGGCCAGCCCCAGCATTTT.

On this clone itself: In the same sample, other DNA sequences code for this CDR3. The chain carries TRBV7-3 and TRBJ1-5; tentatively, D is TRBD1 (5 bases). Per germline, CDR1 SGHTA and CDR2 FQGTGA. The CDR3 length is 13 residues. Between the trimmed V and J ends, which lost 2 bases and 5 bases, there was a span of 7 bases. The CDR3 sequence: CASSLGGDQPQHF. The DNA of the CDR3 is TGTGCCAGCAGCTTAGGGGGGGATCAGCCCCAGCATTTT.

The chain couples TRBV3-1 (or the pseudogene TRBV3-2) to TRBJ1-1; TRBD1 might be the D (6 bases). V gave up 5 bases and J gave up 1 base, with 11 bases separating them. The germline CDR1 and CDR2 sequences are LGHDT and YNNKEL (reference sequence). CDR3 size: 14 residues. CDR3 region: CASSLGQRNTEAFF. In DNA form, the CDR3 reads TGTGCCAGCAGCTTAGGACAGAGGAACACTGAAGCTTTCTTT.

The chain recombines TRBV2 with TRBJ2-2; D gene uncertain. The CDR3 totals 15 residues. Germline V CDR1 and CDR2: SNHLY, FYNNEI. With 10 bases removed from V and 3 bases from J, the gap between germline ends came to 18 bases. This CDR3 is CAIREESSYTGELFF. The CDR3 nucleotides read TGTGCCATCCGAGAGGAGTCAAGCTACACCGGGGAGCTGTTTTTT.

The genes are TRBV27 and TRBJ2-7, with D maybe TRBD2 (6 bases). CDR1 and CDR2 (germline): MNHEY, SMNVEV (reference sequence). The length of the CDR3 is 14 residues. Trimming shortened V by 5 bases and J by 4 bases, and 15 bases separated the two germline ends. CDR3 region: CASSVGLFRYEQYF. CDR3 sequence (DNA): TGTGCCAGCAGTGTTGGACTATTTAGGTACGAGCAGTACTTC.

The chain uses TRBV11-2 and TRBJ2-1; TRBD2 aligns across 14 bases. The trim removed 5 bases at V and 8 bases at J, leaving 11 bases unmatched. Germline V gene data show CDR1 as SGHAT and CDR2 as FQNNGV. The CDR3 runs 17 residues. The CDR3 reads CASSLTRTSGRKDEQFF. The DNA for the CDR3 is TGTGCCAGCAGCCTGACTCGGACTAGCGGGAGGAAGGATGAGCAGTTCTTC.